This TCR beta chain was identified in a study of T-cell reconstitution after alpha-beta-depleted transplantation in children. Study-level points and caveats: Several hundred expanded graft clones reportedly supplied alpha-beta T cells about two months after transplant. T-cell numbers and diversity, one year after transplant, stemmed largely from T cells that were newly produced. For some patients, TCRbeta diversity was high at day 60 because of recipient T cells and thymic progenitors that survived.

Unique molecular identifiers were used in preparing the TCRbeta library. TCRdb ran MiXCR on the PCR reads and lists one entry per CDR3 protein. The sample holds fewer than 750,000 distinct CDR3 sequences, around 27% seen once. The germline V gene has CDR1 LGHDT and CDR2 YNNKEL (reference sequence). The CDR3 sequence is 13 residues long. V dropped 0 bases and J dropped 5 bases, with 7 bases sitting between them. This clonotype was observed a handful of times. No antigen is known for it. The chain combines TRBV3-1 with TRBJ2-5; D is unresolved. This sample comprised PBMCs, obtained before TCRalphabeta/CD19-depleted stem cell transplant. The source is a boy under two years old with Wiskott-Aldrich syndrome, due to receive a stem cell transplant. CDR3 in amino acids: CASSQEIRETQYF. The CDR3, as DNA: TGTGCCAGCAGCCAAGAGATTCGGGAGACCCAGTACTTC.